Presented here are 9 T cell receptor beta chains from one specimen sequenced in a study of blood T cell repertoires in COVID-19. The data were produced by immunoSEQ multiplex PCR, yet TCRdb's version contains in-frame clones alone and is incomplete. The table records around 81,000 clones, about 80% of them present only once. Sequencing used peripheral blood. The receptors were sampled from a human donor in a cohort sampled during active COVID-19.

V is TRBV7-9 and J is TRBJ2-7, with 8 bases lining up with TRBD2. The germline V gene encodes CDR1 SEHNR and CDR2 FQNEAQ (reference sequence). This CDR3 region has 15 residues. The junction had 7 bases not matched to a gene; V was cut back by 6 bases and J by 0 bases. CDR3 sequence reads: CASSSAGGGSYEQYV. The CDR3 nucleotides are TGTGCCAGCAGTTCGGCGGGGGGAGGCTCCTACGAGCAGTACGTC.

The V and J genes are TRBV11-2 and TRBJ1-1; 7 nucleotides align to TRBD1. This CDR3 contains 16 residues. V shed 1 base, J shed 0 bases, and the junction held 5 bases outside the gene matches. Germline CDR1 and CDR2: SGHAT and FQNNGV. Here the CDR3 DNA reads TGTGCCAGCAGCTTAGTCATGGGACAGCTGAACACTGAAGCTTTCTTT. The encoded protein is CASSLVMGQLNTEAFF.

This clone was detected only a few times. The chain recombines TRBV6-5 with TRBJ1-5; unclear D gene. Germline V gene data show CDR1 as MNHEY and CDR2 as SVGAGI. Deletions cut 4 bases from V and 3 bases from J, with 10 bases between. The CDR3 extends over 14 amino acids. CDR3 DNA: TGTGCCAGCAGTTTGGCAGGTCCCAATCAGCCCCAGCATTTT. It encodes CASSLAGPNQPQHF.

This clone was seen once. J is TRBJ2-5 and V is TRBV5-1; 10 bases agree with TRBD1. Germline V gene data show CDR1 as SGHRS and CDR2 as YFSETQ. The ends lost 4 bases at V and 4 bases at J; junction bases unmatched: 10. The CDR3 has 16 amino acids. The CDR3: CASSRLGRDRGETQYF. CDR3 sequence (DNA): TGCGCCAGCAGCCGTTTGGGGCGGGACAGGGGAGAGACCCAGTACTTC. The full variable domain, its missing parts supplied by reference TRBV5-1 and TRBJ2-5, is KAGVTQTPRYLIKTRGQQVTLSCSPISGHRSVSWYQQTPGQGLQFLFEYFSETQRNKGNFPGRFSGRQFSNSRSEMNVSTLELGDSALYLCASSRLGRDRGETQYFGPGTRLLVL.

The V and J genes are TRBV20-1 and TRBJ2-5, with 7 bases that match TRBD2. Per germline, CDR1 DFQATT and CDR2 SNEGSKA (reference sequence). CDR3 size: 15 residues. The V gene end was trimmed by 3 bases and the J gene end by 0 bases; junction bases not matched to a gene: 7. The chain's CDR3 is CSASLPAGYQETQYF. CDR3 nucleotide sequence: TGCAGTGCTAGTCTTCCAGCGGGGTACCAAGAGACCCAGTACTTC.

This chain links TRBV24-1 with TRBJ2-1; 9 positions match TRBD1. The germline gives CDR1 KGHDR, CDR2 SFDVKD. The CDR3 totals 16 residues. Trimming took 2 bases from V and 6 from J; bases not matched to a gene: 7. For the CDR3, the DNA is TGTGCCACCAGTGATTCCGGGACAGGGTATTTCAATGAGCAGTTCTTC. This gives the protein CATSDSGTGYFNEQFF.

The chain links TRBV7-9 to TRBJ1-1; D is unresolved. Per germline, CDR1 SEHNR and CDR2 FQNEAQ (reference sequence). This CDR3 has 12 amino acids. The V gene lost 0 bases and the J gene lost 10 bases, with 9 bases spanning the gap. This CDR3 is CASSLAGHVAFF. Here the CDR3 DNA reads TGTGCCAGCAGCTTAGCTGGGCATGTAGCTTTCTTT.

The chain carries TRBV19 and TRBJ1-5; D gene uncertain. The V gene's germline CDR1 is LNHDA and CDR2 SQIVND (reference sequence). The V and J ends lost 5 bases and 0 bases respectively, with 11 bases between them. The CDR3 is 15 residues long. The CDR3 sequence is CASSPGDLSNQPQHF. The CDR3 nucleotides are TGTGCCAGTAGTCCCGGGGATCTTAGCAATCAGCCCCAGCATTTT. Full variable domain (missing parts from reference TRBV19 and TRBJ1-5): DGGITQSPKYLFRKEGQNVTLSCEQNLNHDAMYWYRQDPGQGLRLIYYSQIVNDFQKGDIAEGYSVSREKKESFPLTVTSAQKNPTAFYLCASSPGDLSNQPQHFGDGTRLSIL.

The V gene is TRBV5-1, the J gene TRBJ1-4; TRBD1 matches at 7 bases. The V and J ends lost 7 bases and 5 bases, in that order; junction bases with no gene match: 8. This CDR3 region has 14 residues. The V gene's germline CDR1 is SGHRS and CDR2 YFSETQ. The CDR3 spells CASSSGTENEKLFF. In DNA, the CDR3 is TGCGCCAGCTCCTCCGGGACAGAGAATGAAAAACTGTTTTTT.